This TCR beta chain was sequenced in a study of T cell responses to AZD1222 COVID-19 vaccine. Regarding the study as a whole: Distributed over spike, vaccine-associated CD4 TCRs predominated at 160-218 and 743-854.

Trimming shortened V by 3 bases and J by 6 bases, and 24 bases separated the two germline ends. In germline, CDR1 is SGHDN, CDR2 FVKESK. The CDR3 is made up of 18 amino acids. Regarding this clone: No antigen is known for it.

Assay: immunoSEQ multiplex PCR; the TCRdb copy retains only in-frame clones and omits some. The sample lists around 58,000 clones, roughly 90% seen once, with approximately 14% in the top ten. Recipients boosted at about 4 weeks or about 12 weeks are pooled. The input for sequencing was peripheral blood, taken 28 days after the second AZD1222 dose. This clonotype was sampled from an adult who received the AZD1222 COVID-19 vaccine. The genes are TRBV14 and TRBJ2-1; the D gene is possibly TRBD1 (6 bases). CDR3 amino acids: CASSHQGSSWARFNEQFF. The CDR3 nucleotides read TGTGCCAGCAGCCACCAGGGGAGTAGCTGGGCTCGGTTCAATGAGCAGTTCTTC.